Included here is one TCR beta chain sequence, with context. The sample originates from a study of T cell responses to AZD1222 COVID-19 vaccine. Using immunoSEQ multiplex PCR, the repertoire was profiled, and TCRdb retains in-frame clones only, with some absent. The sample comprises 60,000 to 75,000 clones, about 90% of which are singletons, and 4.9% rests with the top ten. CDR3 length: 16 amino acids. Trimming at V came to 5 bases and at J to 0 bases, leaving 4 bases not matched to a gene. From germline, CDR1 is SGHTA and CDR2 FQGNSA. The TCR sequence derives from an adult in good health. The chain uses TRBV7-2 and TRBJ2-6, with 7 bases lining up with TRBD1. The material sequenced was peripheral blood, taken on day 0 of AZD1222 vaccination. CDR3 DNA: TGTGCCAGCAGCCCAGGGGGAACCTCTGGGGCCAACGTCCTGACTTTC. Amino acids: CASSPGGTSGANVLTF.